Sequencing of this T cell receptor beta chain was carried out in a study of blood T cell repertoires in COVID-19 (dated by TCRdb to about 2020). Regarding the study in general: Samples from collaborators originated in the United States, Italy and Spain and spanned both the acute and convalescent phases of COVID-19. The repertoires were released in a freely available public database meant as a resource for research on the immune response to SARS-CoV-2. Samples were obtained from the ongoing ImmuneRACE study (first 160 participants) and from about 1,300 subjects provided by 6 global collaborators. Where HLA class I and class II types were available, the types were taken from metadata supplied by the sample provider, not from assay-based typing. The material from the prospective study consisted of cDNA or gDNA derived from T cells, B-cell-depleted T cells, or PBMCs. Nearly every sample came with metadata listing a de-identified subject ID, COVID-19 status, age in years and sex. The dataset comprised deeply sampled blood TCRbeta repertoires from subjects exposed to, actively infected with, or recovered from COVID-19. Overall study results and their limits: The quantity of clinical and demographic metadata differed by source and by participant and was supplied without curation.

Details on this clone: What antigen it recognizes has not been identified. The record has no base qualities; no much larger clone is one base away.

TCRbeta CDR3 regions were amplified from genomic DNA by means of the immunoSEQ Assay, a bias-controlled multiplex PCR. In the original analysis: The number of nucleated cells in each sample was estimated by amplification of reference gene primers within the assay. Sequence reads were collapsed and filtered to measure the absolute abundance of every unique TCRbeta CDR3 rearrangement. For each sample, productive Simpson clonality was calculated as the square root of Simpson's diversity index over productive rearrangements. Sourced from immuneACCESS, this table was stored by TCRdb with only in-frame sequences that have V and J called. A share of the clones is absent; for the studies checked, an unresolved V gene accounts for under half, and the remainder has no known explanation. The V and J calls and clone size come from that table; D and trimming were worked out from the DNA. This sample gives fewer than 110,000 clones in total; roughly 85% of them show up just once. The ten largest clones add up to 3.1% of the sample.

Taken from the germline V gene (reference sequence), the CDR1 and CDR2 loops are LNHDA and SQIVND. Counted from cysteine to phenylalanine, this CDR3 has 13 amino acids. The read is trimmed to its CDR3 DNA, 39 bases read in frame from base 1. V is cut by 3 bases and J by 1 base, and the space between the germline ends is 6 bases. Whole blood was collected in K2EDTA tubes by collaborating institutions according to the institutions' own protocols. Collaborator samples were shipped for TCRbeta analysis as frozen whole blood, isolated PBMCs, or DNA extracted from either sample type. The sequence links TRBV19 to TRBJ1-1; possibly the D gene is TRBD1, per 5 matching bases. Sequenced input: peripheral blood. This TCR was recovered from a man aged 45-65 years in a cohort sampled during active COVID-19. CDR3 reads: CASSMQGNTEAFF. The sequenced DNA is TGTGCCAGTAGTATGCAGGGGAACACTGAAGCTTTCTTT.